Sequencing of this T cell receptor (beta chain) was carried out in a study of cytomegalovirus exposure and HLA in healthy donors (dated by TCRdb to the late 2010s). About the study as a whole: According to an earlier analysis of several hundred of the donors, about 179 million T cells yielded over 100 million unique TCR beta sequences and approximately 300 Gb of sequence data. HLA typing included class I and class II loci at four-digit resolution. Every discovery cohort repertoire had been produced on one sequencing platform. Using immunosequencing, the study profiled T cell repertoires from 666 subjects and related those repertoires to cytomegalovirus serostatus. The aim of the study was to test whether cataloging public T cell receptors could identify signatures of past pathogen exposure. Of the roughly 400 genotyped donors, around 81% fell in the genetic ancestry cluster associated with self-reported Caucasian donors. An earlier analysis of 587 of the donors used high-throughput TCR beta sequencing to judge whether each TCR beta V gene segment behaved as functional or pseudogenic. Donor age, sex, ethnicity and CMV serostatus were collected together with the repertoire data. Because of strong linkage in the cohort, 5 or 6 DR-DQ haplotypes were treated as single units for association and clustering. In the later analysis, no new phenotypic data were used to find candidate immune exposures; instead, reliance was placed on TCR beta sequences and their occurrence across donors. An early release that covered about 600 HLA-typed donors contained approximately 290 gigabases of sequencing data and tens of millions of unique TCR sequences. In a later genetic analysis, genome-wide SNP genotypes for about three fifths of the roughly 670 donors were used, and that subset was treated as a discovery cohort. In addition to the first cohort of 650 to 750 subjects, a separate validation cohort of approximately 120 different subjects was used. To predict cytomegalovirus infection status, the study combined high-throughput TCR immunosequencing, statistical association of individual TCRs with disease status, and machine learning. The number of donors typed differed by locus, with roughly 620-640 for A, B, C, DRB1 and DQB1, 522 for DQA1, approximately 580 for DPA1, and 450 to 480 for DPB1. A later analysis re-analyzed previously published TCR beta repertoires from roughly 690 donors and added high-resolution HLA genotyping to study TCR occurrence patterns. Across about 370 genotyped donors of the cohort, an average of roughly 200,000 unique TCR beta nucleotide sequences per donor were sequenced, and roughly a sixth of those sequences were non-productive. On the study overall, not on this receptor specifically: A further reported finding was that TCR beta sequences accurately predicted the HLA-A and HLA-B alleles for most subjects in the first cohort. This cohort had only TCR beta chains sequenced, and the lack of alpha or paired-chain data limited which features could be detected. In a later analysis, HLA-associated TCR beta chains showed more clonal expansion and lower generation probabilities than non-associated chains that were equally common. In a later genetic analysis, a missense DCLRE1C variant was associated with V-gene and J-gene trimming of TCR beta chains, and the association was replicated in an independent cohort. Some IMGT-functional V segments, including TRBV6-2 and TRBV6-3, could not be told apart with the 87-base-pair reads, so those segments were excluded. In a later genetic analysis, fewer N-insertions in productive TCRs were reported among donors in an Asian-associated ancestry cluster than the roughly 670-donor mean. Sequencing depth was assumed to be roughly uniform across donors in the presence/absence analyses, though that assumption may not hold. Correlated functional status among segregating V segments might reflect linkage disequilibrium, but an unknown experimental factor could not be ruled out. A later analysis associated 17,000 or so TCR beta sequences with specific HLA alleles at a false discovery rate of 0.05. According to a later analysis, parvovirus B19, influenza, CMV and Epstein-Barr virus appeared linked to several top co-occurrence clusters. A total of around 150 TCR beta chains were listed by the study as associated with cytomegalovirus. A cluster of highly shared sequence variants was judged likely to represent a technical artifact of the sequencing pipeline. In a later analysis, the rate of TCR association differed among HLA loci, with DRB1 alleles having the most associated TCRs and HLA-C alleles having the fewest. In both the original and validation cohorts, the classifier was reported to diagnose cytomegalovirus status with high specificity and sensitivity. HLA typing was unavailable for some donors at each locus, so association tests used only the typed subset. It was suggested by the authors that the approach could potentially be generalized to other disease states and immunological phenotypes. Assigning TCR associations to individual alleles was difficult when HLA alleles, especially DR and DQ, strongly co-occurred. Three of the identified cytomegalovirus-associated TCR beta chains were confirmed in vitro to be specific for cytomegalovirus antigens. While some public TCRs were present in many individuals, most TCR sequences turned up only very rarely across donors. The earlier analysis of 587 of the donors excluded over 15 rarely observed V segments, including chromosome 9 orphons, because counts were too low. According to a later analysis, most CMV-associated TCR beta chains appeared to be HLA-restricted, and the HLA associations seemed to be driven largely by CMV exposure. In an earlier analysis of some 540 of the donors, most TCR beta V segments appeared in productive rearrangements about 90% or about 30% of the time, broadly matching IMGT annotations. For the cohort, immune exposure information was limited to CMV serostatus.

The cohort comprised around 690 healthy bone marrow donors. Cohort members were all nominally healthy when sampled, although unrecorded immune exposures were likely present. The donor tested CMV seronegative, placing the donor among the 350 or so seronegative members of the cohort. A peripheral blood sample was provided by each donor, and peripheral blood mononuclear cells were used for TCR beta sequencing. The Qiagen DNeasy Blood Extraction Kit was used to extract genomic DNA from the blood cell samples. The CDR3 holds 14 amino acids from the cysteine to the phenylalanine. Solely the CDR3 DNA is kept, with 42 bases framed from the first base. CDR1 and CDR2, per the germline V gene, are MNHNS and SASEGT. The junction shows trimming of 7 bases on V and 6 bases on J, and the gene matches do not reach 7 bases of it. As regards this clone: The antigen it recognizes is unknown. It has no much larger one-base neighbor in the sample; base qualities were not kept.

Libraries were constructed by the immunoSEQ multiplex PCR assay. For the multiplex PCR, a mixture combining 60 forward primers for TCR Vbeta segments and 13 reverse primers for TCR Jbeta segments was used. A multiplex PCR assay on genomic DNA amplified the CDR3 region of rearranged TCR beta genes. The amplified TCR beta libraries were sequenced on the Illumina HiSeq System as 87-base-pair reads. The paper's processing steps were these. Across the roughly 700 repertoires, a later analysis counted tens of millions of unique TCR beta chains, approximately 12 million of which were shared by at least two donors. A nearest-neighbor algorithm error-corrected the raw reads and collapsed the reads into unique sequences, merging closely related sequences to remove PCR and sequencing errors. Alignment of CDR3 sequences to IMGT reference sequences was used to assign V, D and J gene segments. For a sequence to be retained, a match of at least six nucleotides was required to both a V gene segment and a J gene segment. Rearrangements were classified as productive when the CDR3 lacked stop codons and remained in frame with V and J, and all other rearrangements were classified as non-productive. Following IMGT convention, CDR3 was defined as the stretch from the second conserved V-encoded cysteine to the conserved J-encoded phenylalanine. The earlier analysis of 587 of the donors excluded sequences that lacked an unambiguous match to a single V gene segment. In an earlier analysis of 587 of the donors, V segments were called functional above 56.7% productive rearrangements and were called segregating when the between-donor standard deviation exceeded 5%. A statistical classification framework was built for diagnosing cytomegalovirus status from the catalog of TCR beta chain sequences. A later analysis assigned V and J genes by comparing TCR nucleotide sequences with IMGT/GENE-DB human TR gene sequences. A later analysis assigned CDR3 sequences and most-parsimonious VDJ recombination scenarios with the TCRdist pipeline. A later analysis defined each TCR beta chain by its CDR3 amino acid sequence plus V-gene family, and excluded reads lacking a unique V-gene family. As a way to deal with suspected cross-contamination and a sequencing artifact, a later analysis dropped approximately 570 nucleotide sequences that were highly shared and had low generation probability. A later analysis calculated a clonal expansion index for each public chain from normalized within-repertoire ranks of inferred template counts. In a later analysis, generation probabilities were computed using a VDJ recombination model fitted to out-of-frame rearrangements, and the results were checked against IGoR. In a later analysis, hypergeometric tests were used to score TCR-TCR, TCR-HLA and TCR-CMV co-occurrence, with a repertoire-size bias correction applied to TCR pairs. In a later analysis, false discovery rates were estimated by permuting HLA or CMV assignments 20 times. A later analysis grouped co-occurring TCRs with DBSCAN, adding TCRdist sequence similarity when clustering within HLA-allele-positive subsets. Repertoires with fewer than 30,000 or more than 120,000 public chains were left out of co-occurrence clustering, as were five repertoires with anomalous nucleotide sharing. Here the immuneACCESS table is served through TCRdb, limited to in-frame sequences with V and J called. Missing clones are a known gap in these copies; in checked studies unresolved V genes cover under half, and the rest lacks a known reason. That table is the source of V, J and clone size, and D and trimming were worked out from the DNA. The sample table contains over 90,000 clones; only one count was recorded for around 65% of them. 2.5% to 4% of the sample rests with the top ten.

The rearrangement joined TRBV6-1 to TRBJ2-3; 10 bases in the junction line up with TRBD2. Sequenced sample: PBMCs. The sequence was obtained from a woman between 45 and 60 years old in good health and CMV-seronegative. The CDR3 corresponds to CASTLAGVWDTQYF. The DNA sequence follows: TGTGCCAGCACTCTAGCGGGGGTTTGGGATACGCAGTATTTT.